A single sample is the source of the 4 T cell receptor beta chains below, sequenced in a study of OX40 agonist ivuxolimab in advanced cancers. The assay was immunoSEQ multiplex PCR, and TCRdb's table has in-frame clones only and misses some. The sample contains about 120,000 clones, around 89% of which appear only once. The sample in question was CD4+ or CD8+ T cells sorted from blood, obtained in a trial of the OX40 agonist ivuxolimab. Source of these receptors: an adult with an advanced solid tumor such as melanoma, head and neck, liver or kidney cancer.

This chain connects TRBV19 to TRBJ2-5, with a tentative D call TRBD2 (6 bases). The V gene's germline CDR1 is LNHDA and CDR2 SQIVND (reference sequence). The CDR3 extends over 13 amino acids. Between the trimmed V and J ends, which lost 1 base and 3 bases, there was a span of 6 bases. This chain's CDR3 is CASSIGGEETQYF. CDR3 nucleotides: TGTGCCAGTAGTATAGGCGGGGAAGAGACCCAGTACTTC.

The chain is built from TRBV18 and TRBJ2-3, with unresolved D. V was clipped by 1 base and J by 7 bases, with 9 bases between them. CDR1 KGHSH and CDR2 LQKENI come from the germline V gene. The CDR3 is 13 amino acids. The CDR3 nucleotides read TGTGCCAGCTCACCACGGAGTTTCCATACGCAGTATTTT. Protein sequence: CASSPRSFHTQYF. The whole variable domain, filled in from reference TRBV18 and TRBJ2-3, reads NAGVMQNPRHLVRRRGQEARLRCSPMKGHSHVYWYRQLPEEGLKFMVYLQKENIIDESGMPKERFSAEFPKEGPSILRIQQVVRGDSAAYFCASSPRSFHTQYFGPGTRLTVL.

In DNA, the CDR3 is TGCAGCGTTGAAGGGGGCGAAGATACGCAGTATTTT. Amino acid sequence: CSVEGGEDTQYF. This sequence joins TRBV29-1 and TRBJ2-3; a weak D match, TRBD1 (5 bases). Germline lookup yields CDR1 SQVTM and CDR2 ANQGSEA. This CDR3 has 12 residues. V shed 1 base and J shed 5 bases, with 7 bases lying between them.

This chain joins TRBV30 and TRBJ2-2; D remains unclear. V was clipped by 4 bases and J by 2 bases, with 8 bases between them. Germline CDR1 is GTSNPN and CDR2 is SVGIG (reference sequence). CDR3 length equals 13 residues. The DNA for the CDR3 is TGTGCCTGGAACTACCAAAACACCGGGGAGCTGTTTTTT. Translated, it gives CAWNYQNTGELFF.